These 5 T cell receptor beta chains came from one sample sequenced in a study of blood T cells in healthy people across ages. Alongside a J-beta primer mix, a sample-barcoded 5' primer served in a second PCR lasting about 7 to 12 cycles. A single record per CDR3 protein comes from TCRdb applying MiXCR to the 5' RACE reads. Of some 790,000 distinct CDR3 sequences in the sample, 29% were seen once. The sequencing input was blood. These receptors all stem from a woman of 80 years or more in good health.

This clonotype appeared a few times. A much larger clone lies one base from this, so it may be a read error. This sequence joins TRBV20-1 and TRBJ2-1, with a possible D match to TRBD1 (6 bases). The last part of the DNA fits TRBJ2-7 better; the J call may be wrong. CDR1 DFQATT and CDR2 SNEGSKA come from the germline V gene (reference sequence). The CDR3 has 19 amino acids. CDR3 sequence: CSARDNILGHPSSYNEQYF. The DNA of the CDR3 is TGCAGTGCTAGAGACAATATCCTGGGACACCCGAGCTCCTACAATGAGCAGTACTTC.

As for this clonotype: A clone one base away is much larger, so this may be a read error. In DNA, the CDR3 is TGTGCCAGCAGTTGGGTCACTGGGGCCAACGTCCTGACTTTC. Translating it yields CASSWVTGANVLTF. The chain recombines TRBV12-3 or TRBV12-4 with TRBJ2-6; no clear D gene. V dropped 4 bases and J dropped 2 bases, with 6 bases sitting between them. This CDR3 spans 14 amino acids.

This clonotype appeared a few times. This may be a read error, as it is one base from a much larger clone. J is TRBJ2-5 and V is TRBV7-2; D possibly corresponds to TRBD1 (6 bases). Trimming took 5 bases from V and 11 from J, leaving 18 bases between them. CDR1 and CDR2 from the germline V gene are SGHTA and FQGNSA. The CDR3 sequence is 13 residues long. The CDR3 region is CASSQGPVNEQYF. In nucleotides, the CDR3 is TGTGCCAGCAGCCAGGGGCCGGTCAATGAGCAGTACTTC.

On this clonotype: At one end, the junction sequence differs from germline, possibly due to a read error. CDR3 protein: CASSYGTGDYERYF. The DNA for the CDR3 is TGTGCCAGCAGTTACGGGACGGGAGATTACGAGCGGTACTTC. This sequence joins TRBV6-2 or TRBV6-3 and TRBJ2-7, with D tentatively TRBD2 (6 bases). Germline CDR1 reads MNHEY; CDR2 reads SVGEGT. The CDR3 length is 14 residues.

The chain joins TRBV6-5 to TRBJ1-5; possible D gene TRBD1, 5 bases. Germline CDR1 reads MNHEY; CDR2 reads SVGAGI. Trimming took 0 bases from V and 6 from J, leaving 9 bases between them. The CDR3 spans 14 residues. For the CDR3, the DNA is TGTGCCAGCAGTTACTCGGGGGGGACTCAGCCCCAGCATTTT. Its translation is CASSYSGGTQPQHF.